This T cell receptor (beta chain) originates from a study of T-cell memory formation after mild COVID-19. Study-wide results and caveats: Certain responding clones were present in pre-infection memory, suggesting participation of cross-reactive memory.

This clonotype was found a few times. Its specificity is not known. V lost 6 bases and J lost 5, with 15 bases in between. The CDR3 contains 14 residues. cDNA libraries for TCR alpha and TCR beta, carrying sample barcodes and UMIs, came from 5'RACE with constant-segment primers. TCRdb called the 5' RACE reads again in MiXCR, with one record for every CDR3 protein. This sample has around 180,000 distinct CDR3 sequences, with about 18% found just once. Specimen: PBMCs or a T cell subset sorted from them (not recorded which). This receptor was taken from a man between 18 and 35 years old who had mild COVID-19 (a few samples of this study predate the infection). Cell type and time point are not known. This rearrangement joins TRBV12-3 or TRBV12-4 to TRBJ2-3, with unresolved D. The CDR3: CASSSDGLGDTQYF. In DNA form, the CDR3 reads TGTGCCAGCAGCTCGGACGGATTGGGAGATACGCAGTATTTT.